These T cell receptor beta chains were read from a single sample in a study of CXCR3-negative and CXCR3-positive naive CD8 T cells. TCRdb re-called the 5' RACE reads and shows each CDR3 protein once, DNA omitted. The table lists about 130,000 distinct CDR3 sequences. What was sequenced was naive CXCR3- CD8+ T cells from blood. These receptors were taken from a human donor in good health. Some clones in this sample may be carry-over from other donors' samples. Each CDR3 is given with its conserved first and last residue. The listing skips clone size in some rows; elsewhere it reads once, few, many or a size class.

CDR3aa,v_gene,j_gene,abundance
CSAVGTSSYNEQFF,TRBV20-1,TRBJ2-1,.
CASSESIPSYEQYF,TRBV10-2,TRBJ2-7,.
CSVEGNRETQYF,TRBV29-1,TRBJ2-5,.
CATSSPEVNPYEQYF,TRBV15,TRBJ2-7,.
CASSLGTSGYSYEQYF,TRBV5-1,TRBJ2-7,.
CASSTNSGNEQFF,TRBV27,TRBJ2-1,.
CASSFSGGEDTQYF,TRBV7-3,TRBJ2-3,.
CSVEFMQETQYF,TRBV29-1,TRBJ2-5,medium-sized
CAISENSQSGANVLTF,TRBV10-3,TRBJ2-6,.
CASSDEGEVYGYTF,TRBV7-9,TRBJ1-2,.
CASSLQGSTDTQYF,TRBV28,TRBJ2-3,.